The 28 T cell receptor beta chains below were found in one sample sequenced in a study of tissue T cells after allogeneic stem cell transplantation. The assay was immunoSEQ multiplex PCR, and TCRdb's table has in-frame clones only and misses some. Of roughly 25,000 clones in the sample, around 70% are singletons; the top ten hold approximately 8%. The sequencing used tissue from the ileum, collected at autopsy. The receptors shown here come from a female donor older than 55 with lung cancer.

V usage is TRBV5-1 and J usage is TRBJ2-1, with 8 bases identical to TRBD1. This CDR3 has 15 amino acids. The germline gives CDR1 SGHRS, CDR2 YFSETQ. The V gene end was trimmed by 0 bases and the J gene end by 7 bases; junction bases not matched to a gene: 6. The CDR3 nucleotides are TGCGCCAGCAGCTTGGGGCAGGGGGCGCGGAATGAGCAGTTCTTC. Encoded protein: CASSLGQGARNEQFF.

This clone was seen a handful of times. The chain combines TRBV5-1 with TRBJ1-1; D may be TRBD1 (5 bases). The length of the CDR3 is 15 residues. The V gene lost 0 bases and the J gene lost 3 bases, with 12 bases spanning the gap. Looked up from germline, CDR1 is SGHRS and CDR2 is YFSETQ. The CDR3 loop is CASSLVVGRDTEAFF. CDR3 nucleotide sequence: TGCGCCAGCAGCTTGGTGGTCGGCAGGGACACTGAAGCTTTCTTT.

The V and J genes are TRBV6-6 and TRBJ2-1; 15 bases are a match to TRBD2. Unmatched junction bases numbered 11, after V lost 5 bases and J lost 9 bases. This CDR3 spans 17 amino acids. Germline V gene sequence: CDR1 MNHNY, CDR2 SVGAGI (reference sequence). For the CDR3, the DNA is TGTGCCAGCAGTCGAGGAAGGACTAGCGGGAGGGCCGGTGAGCAGTTCTTC. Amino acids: CASSRGRTSGRAGEQFF.

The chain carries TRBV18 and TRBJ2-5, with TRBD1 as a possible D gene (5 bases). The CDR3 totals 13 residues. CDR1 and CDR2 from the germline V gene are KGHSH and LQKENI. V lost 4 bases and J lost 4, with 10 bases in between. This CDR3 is CASSLQGGETQYF. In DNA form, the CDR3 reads TGTGCCAGCTCACTGCAGGGTGGAGAGACCCAGTACTTC.

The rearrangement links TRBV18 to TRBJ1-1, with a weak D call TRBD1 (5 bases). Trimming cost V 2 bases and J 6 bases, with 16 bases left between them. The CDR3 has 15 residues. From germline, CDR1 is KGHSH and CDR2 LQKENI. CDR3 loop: CASSPSGGLGAEAFF. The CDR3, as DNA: TGTGCCAGCTCACCATCCGGAGGCCTGGGGGCTGAAGCTTTCTTT.

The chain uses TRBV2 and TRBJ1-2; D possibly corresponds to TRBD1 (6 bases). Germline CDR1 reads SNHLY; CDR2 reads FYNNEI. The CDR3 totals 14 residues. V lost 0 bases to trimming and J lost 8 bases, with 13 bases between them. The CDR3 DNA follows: TGTGCCAGCAGTGAAGCCCGACAGGCACGCGGCTACACCTTC. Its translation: CASSEARQARGYTF.

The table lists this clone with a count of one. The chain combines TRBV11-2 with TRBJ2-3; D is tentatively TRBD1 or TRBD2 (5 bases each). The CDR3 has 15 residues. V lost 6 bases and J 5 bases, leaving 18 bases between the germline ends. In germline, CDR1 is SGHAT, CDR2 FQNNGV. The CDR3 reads CASSFRDPPLDTQYF. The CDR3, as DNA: TGTGCCAGCAGTTTCCGGGACCCACCGTTAGATACGCAGTATTTT.

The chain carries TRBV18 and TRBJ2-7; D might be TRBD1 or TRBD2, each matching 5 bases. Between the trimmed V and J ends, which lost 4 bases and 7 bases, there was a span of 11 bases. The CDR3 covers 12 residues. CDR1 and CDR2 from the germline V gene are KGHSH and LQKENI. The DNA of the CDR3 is TGTGCCAGCTCACTTCAGGGAGAAGAGCAGTACTTC. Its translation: CASSLQGEEQYF.

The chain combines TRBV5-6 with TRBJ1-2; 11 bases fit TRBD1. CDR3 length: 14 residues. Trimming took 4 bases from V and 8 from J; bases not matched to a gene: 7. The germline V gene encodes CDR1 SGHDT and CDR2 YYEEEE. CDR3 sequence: CASSAGTGGFGYTF. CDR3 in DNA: TGTGCCAGCAGCGCAGGGACAGGGGGTTTCGGCTACACCTTC. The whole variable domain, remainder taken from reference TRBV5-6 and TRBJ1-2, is DAGVTQSPTHLIKTRGQQVTLRCSPKSGHDTVSWYQQALGQGPQFIFQYYEEEERQRGNFPDRFSGHQFPNYSSELNVNALLLGDSALYLCASSAGTGGFGYTFGSGTRLTVV.

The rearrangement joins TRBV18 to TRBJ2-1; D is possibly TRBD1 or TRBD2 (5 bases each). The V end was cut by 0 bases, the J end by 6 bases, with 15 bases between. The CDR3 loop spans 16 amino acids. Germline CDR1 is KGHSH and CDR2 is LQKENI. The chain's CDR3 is CASSPPGPRGSNEQFF. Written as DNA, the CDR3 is TGTGCCAGCTCACCACCGGGGCCCCGGGGATCCAATGAGCAGTTCTTC.

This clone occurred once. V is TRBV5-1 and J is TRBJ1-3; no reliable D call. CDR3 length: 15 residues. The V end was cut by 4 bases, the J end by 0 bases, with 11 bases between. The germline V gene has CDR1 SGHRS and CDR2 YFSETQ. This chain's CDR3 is CASSPGPVSGNTIYF. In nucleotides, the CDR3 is TGCGCCAGCAGCCCCGGACCAGTCTCTGGAAACACCATATATTTT.

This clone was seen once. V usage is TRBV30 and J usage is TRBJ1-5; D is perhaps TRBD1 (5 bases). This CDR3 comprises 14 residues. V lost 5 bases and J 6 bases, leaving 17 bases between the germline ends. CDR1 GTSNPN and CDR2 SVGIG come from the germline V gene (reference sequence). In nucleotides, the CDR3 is TGTGCCTGGGGTCGGGGGGGGGATCGTCAGCCCCAGCATTTT. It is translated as CAWGRGGDRQPQHF.

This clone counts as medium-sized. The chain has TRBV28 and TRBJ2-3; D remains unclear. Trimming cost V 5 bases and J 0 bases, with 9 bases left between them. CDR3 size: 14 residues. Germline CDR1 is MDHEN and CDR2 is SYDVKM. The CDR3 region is CASSLRSSTDTQYF. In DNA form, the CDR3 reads TGTGCCAGCAGTCTCAGATCCAGCACAGATACGCAGTATTTT.

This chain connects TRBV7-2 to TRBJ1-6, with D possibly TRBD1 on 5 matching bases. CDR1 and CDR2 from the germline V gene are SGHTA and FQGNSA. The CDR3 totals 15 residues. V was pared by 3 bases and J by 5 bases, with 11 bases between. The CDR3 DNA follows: TGTGCCAGCAGCTTCTCGGGGCTAAATAATTCACCCCTCCACTTT. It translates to CASSFSGLNNSPLHF.

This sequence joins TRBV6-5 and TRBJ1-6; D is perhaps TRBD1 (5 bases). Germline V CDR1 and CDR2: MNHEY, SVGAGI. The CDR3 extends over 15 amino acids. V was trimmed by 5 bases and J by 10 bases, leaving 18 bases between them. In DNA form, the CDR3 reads TGTGCCAGCAGTAGGCAGGGTAACTCCCACTCACCCCTCCACTTT. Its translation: CASSRQGNSHSPLHF.

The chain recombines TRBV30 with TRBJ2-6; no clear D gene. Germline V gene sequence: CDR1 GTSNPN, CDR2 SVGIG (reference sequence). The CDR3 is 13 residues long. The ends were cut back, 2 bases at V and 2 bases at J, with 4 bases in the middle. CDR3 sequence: CAWSIAGANVLTF. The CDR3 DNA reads TGTGCCTGGAGTATTGCTGGGGCCAACGTCCTGACTTTC. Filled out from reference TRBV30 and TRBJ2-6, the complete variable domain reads SQTIHQWPATLVQPVGSPLSLECTVEGTSNPNLYWYRQAAGRGLQLLFYSVGIGQISSEVPQNLSASRPQDRQFILSSKKLLLSDSGFYLCAWSIAGANVLTFGAGSRLTVL.

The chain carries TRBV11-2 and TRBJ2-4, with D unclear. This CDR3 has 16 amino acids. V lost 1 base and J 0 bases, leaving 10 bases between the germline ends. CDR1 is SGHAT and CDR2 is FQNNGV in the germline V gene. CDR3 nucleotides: TGTGCCAGCAGCTTAGCCCTAACAGAAGCCAAAAACATTCAGTACTTC. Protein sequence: CASSLALTEAKNIQYF.

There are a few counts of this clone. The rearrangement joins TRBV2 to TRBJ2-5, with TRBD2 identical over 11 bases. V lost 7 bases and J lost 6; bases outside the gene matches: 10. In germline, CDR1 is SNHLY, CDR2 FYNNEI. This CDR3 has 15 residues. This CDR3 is CASKVLASGGKTQYF. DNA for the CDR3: TGTGCCAGCAAAGTCCTGGCTAGCGGGGGGAAGACCCAGTACTTC. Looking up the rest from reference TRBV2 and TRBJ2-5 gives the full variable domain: EPEVTQTPSHQVTQMGQEVILRCVPISNHLYFYWYRQILGQKVEFLVSFYNNEISEKSEIFDDQFSVERPDGSNFTLKIRSTKLEDSAMYFCASKVLASGGKTQYFGPGTRLLVL.

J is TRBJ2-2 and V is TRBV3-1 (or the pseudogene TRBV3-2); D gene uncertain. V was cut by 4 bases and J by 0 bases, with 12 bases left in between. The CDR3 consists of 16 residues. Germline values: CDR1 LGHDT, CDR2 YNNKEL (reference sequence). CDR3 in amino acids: CASSRWTAANTGELFF. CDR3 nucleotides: TGTGCCAGCAGCCGATGGACGGCCGCGAACACCGGGGAGCTGTTTTTT.

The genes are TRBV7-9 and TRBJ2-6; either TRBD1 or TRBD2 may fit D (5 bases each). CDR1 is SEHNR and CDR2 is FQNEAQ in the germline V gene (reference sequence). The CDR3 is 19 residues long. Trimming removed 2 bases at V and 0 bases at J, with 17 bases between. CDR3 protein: CASSLSPGTAGSGANVLTF. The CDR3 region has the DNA TGTGCCAGCAGCTTAAGTCCCGGGACGGCCGGCTCTGGGGCCAACGTCCTGACTTTC.

This CDR3 is CASSLDRGPVVTDTQYF. The CDR3 DNA sequence: TGTGCCAGCAGCTTGGACAGGGGCCCTGTAGTCACAGATACGCAGTATTTT. The genes are TRBV5-6 and TRBJ2-3; 7 bases align to TRBD1. CDR1 is SGHDT and CDR2 is YYEEEE in the germline V gene. CDR3 length equals 17 residues. The trim removed 0 bases at V and 2 bases at J, leaving 9 bases unmatched.

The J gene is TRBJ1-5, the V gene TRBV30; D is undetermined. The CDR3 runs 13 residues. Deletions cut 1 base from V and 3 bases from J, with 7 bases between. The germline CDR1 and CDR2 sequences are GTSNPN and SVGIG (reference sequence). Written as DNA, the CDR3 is TGTGCCTGGAGTGCCGGCCCCAATCAGCCCCAGCATTTT. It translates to CAWSAGPNQPQHF.

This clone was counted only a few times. The CDR3 bases are TGTGCCAGCAGCTCCAGGGGGAACACCGGGGAGCTGTTTTTT. Translating it yields CASSSRGNTGELFF. The chain uses TRBV11-3 and TRBJ2-2, with D perhaps TRBD1 (6 bases). Trimming cost V 4 bases and J 1 base, with 7 bases left between them. This CDR3 spans 14 amino acids. The germline gives CDR1 SGHNT, CDR2 YENEEA.

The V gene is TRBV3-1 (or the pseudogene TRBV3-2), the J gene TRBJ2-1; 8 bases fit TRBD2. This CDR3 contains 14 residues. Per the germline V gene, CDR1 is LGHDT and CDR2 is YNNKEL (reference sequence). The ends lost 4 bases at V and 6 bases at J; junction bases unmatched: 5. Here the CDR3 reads CASSLSGEVNEQFF. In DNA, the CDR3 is TGTGCCAGCAGCCTTAGCGGGGAGGTCAATGAGCAGTTCTTC.

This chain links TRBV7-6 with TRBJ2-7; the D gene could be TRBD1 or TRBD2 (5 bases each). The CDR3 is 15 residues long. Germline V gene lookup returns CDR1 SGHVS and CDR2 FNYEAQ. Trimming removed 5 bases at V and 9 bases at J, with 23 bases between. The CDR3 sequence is CASSPPFGGSGRQYF. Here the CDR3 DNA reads TGTGCCAGCAGCCCCCCTTTTGGGGGTTCCGGCAGGCAGTACTTC.

The CDR3 spells CASRGEGREQYF. DNA for the CDR3: TGTGCCAGCAGGGGGGAGGGACGCGAGCAGTACTTC. The chain employs TRBV2 and TRBJ2-7; TRBD2 matches at 7 bases. V lost 6 bases, J lost 6 bases, and 5 bases stayed unmatched. Germline assignment: CDR1 SNHLY and CDR2 FYNNEI. This CDR3 is 12 amino acids long.

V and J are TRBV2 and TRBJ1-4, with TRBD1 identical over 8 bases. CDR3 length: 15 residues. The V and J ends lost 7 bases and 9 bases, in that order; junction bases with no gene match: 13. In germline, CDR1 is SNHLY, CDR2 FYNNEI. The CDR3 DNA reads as TGTGCCAGCATTACAGAAAGGACAGGGATAAAAAAACTGTTTTTT. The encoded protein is CASITERTGIKKLFF. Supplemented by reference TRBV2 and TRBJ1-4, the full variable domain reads EPEVTQTPSHQVTQMGQEVILRCVPISNHLYFYWYRQILGQKVEFLVSFYNNEISEKSEIFDDQFSVERPDGSNFTLKIRSTKLEDSAMYFCASITERTGIKKLFFGSGTQLSVL.

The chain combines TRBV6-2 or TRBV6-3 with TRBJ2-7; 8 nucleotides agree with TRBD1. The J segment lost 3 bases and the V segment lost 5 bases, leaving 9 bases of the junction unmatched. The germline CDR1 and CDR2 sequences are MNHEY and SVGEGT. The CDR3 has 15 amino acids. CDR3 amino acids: CASSPHRTGNYEQYF. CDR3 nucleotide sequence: TGTGCCAGCAGTCCACACCGGACAGGGAACTACGAGCAGTACTTC.